This paragraph covers one T cell receptor beta chain sequence. This clonotype was seen more than once but under ten times. The target of this receptor is not known. Per-base qualities were not stored, and no clone one base away is much larger. The sample's time point label is to be understood as: sample taken at primary tumor resection. For TCR sequencing, whole RNA was extracted from tumor and nontumor lung tissue, or from cryopreserved PBMC samples, and no cell sorting was done. Samples were obtained from 65 to 90 patients with early-stage, untreated non-small cell lung cancer from the lung TRACERx cohort. Only patients with enough RNA available from two or more tumor regions were chosen for TCR sequencing. The data belong to a study of spatial heterogeneity in lung cancer (dated by TCRdb to between 2018 and 2021). Notes on the research overall: Beta-chain transcripts were consistently detected in greater numbers than alpha-chain transcripts, which likely reflects a higher abundance of beta-chain transcripts. The study quantitatively compared TCR alpha and beta repertoires across multiple tumor regions, matched nontumor lung and blood in non-small cell lung cancer. Nonsynonymous mutation counts, determined by whole-exome sequencing of tumor tissue, were related to features of the TCR repertoire. At surgery, 200 to 250 tumor regions, some 61 matched nontumor lung samples and 56 PBMC samples were TCR-sequenced for both alpha and beta chains. In the raw uncorrected reads, each unique combination of TCR and UMI appeared on average more than ten times.

The paper as a whole reports these results and caveats: Confirming at a functional level the hypothesis that regional TCRs recognize regional mutations was considered to require additional single-cell paired TCR alpha and beta sequencing. Ubiquitous expanded tumor TCRs showed up in blood more often at tumor resection than at routine follow-up.

The library was made by 5' RACE. The sample was run on a NextSeq 500. To allow correction of PCR and sequencing errors, the TCR library protocol tagged every TCR cDNA molecule with a unique molecular identifier. Processing in the source paper ran as follows. Decombinator tools were used for TCR identification, UMI-based error correction and CDR3 extraction. TCRs above a frequency of 2 per 1,000, corresponding to the top 1% of the tumor frequency distribution, were defined as expanded. Renyi diversity was calculated using the R vegan package after each repertoire was subsampled 100 times to 5,000 TCRs. CDR3 similarity networks were built from amino acid triplet string-kernel similarity, with CDR3s being connected when pairwise similarity was above 0.82. TCRdb passed the public sequencing reads through fastp at Q25 and MiXCR, retaining productive beta sequences. Identical CDR3 protein sequences are pooled into one entry, listed with their most common genes and DNA. V and J calls and clone size were set by TCRdb, not the authors. The sample table records roughly 49,000 distinct CDR3 sequences; approximately 7% of these occur just once. The top ten hold less than 3.5% of the sample.

V is clipped by 5 bases and J by 1 base, and the sequence between their germline boundaries is 21 bases long. CDR1 and CDR2 are drawn from the germline V gene: SQVTM, ANQGSEA. The CDR3, cysteine through phenylalanine, is 17 amino acids long. The DNA shown is the 51-base CDR3, in frame from base 1. The sequence came from a female donor with early-stage non-small cell lung cancer. The starting material was PBMCs, obtained at surgery. The chain couples TRBV29-1 to TRBJ2-1; the D gene is unclear. Read as DNA, the sequence is TGCAGCGTTCCACTTCCCTTGATGGGGTGGTCCTACAATGAGCAGTTCTTC. Its protein product is CSVPLPLMGWSYNEQFF.